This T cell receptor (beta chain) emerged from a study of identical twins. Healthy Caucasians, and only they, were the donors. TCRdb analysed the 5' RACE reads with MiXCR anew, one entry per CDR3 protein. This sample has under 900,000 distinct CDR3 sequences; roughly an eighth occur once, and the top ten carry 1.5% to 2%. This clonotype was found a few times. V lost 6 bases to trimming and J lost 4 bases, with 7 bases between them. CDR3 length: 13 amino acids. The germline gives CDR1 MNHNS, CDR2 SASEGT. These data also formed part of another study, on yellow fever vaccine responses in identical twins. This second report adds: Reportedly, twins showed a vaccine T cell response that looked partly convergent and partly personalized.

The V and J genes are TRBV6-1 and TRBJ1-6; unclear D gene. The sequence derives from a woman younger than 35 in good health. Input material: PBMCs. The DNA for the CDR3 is TGTGCCAGCAGCAACAAGTATAATTCACCCCTCCACTTT. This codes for CASSNKYNSPLHF.